The 18 T cell receptor beta chains below were found in one sample sequenced in a study of cytomegalovirus exposure and HLA in healthy donors. Only in-frame clones appear in the TCRdb table, and some are missing; sequencing was by immunoSEQ multiplex PCR. This table holds 50,000 to 80,000 clones, about 89% found once. The sequencing sample was made of PBMCs. These receptors all stem from a woman between 18 and 30 years old in good health and CMV-seronegative.

CDR3 coding DNA: TGCGCCAGCAGCCATCAGCGCCAGGGGAAACTGTTTTTT. This sequence encodes CASSHQRQGKLFF. V gene TRBV4-3 combines with J gene TRBJ1-4, with D possibly TRBD1 on 6 matching bases. The V end was cut by 3 bases, the J end by 11 bases, with 13 bases between. The CDR3 runs 13 residues. Germline V lookup: CDR1 LGHNA, CDR2 YSLEER.

The chain has TRBV7-2 and TRBJ1-1; 9 nucleotides line up with TRBD1. Per germline, CDR1 SGHTA and CDR2 FQGNSA. V gave up 5 bases and J gave up 4 bases; unmatched junction bases: 8. The CDR3 is 15 residues long. CDR3 coding DNA: TGTGCCAGCAGCCCACCCACAGGGGGCGGCACTGAAGCTTTCTTT. This translates into CASSPPTGGGTEAFF.

The chain joins TRBV5-1 to TRBJ2-7; 11 bases fit TRBD2. The CDR3 sequence is 16 residues long. Germline V gene data show CDR1 as SGHRS and CDR2 as YFSETQ. Trimming cost V 2 bases and J 1 base; bases outside gene matches: 5. The CDR3 DNA follows: TGCGCCAGCAGCTTACAGACTAGCGGGACGTCCTACGAGCAGTACTTC. Translating gives CASSLQTSGTSYEQYF.

J is TRBJ2-1 and V is TRBV5-1; 7 bases fit TRBD2. Germline V gives CDR1 SGHRS, CDR2 YFSETQ. This CDR3 is 15 amino acids long. Trimming removed 5 bases from V and 9 bases from J; junction bases left unmatched: 14. CDR3: CASRSGGGEPGEQFF. CDR3 coding DNA: TGCGCCAGCAGGTCGGGGGGAGGGGAGCCGGGTGAGCAGTTCTTC.

The CDR3 spells CSAESSGNTIYF. The CDR3 region has the DNA TGCAGCGCTGAGAGCTCTGGAAACACCATATATTTT. The chain carries TRBV29-1 and TRBJ1-3, with no clear D. Per germline, CDR1 SQVTM and CDR2 ANQGSEA. The CDR3 length is 12 residues. Trimming pared 7 bases from V and 0 bases from J, leaving 7 bases between.

The chain recombines TRBV5-1 with TRBJ1-3; D gene uncertain. This CDR3 is 15 amino acids long. Germline V lookup: CDR1 SGHRS, CDR2 YFSETQ. V was clipped by 5 bases and J by 0 bases, with 12 bases between them. The CDR3 nucleotides read TGCGCCAGCAGAGATACTTCCGCCTCTGGAAACACCATATATTTT. This translates into CASRDTSASGNTIYF. Full variable domain (remainder filled in from reference TRBV5-1 and TRBJ1-3): KAGVTQTPRYLIKTRGQQVTLSCSPISGHRSVSWYQQTPGQGLQFLFEYFSETQRNKGNFPGRFSGRQFSNSRSEMNVSTLELGDSALYLCASRDTSASGNTIYFGEGSWLTVV.

The sample holds one count of this clone. This chain connects TRBV27 to TRBJ2-7; weak D call: TRBD1 (5 bases). Trimming removed 0 bases at V and 0 bases at J, with 12 bases between. The CDR3 extends over 16 amino acids. Germline CDR1 is MNHEY and CDR2 is SMNVEV (reference sequence). The CDR3 loop is CASSLSGALSSYEQYF. The CDR3 DNA is TGTGCCAGCAGTTTATCAGGGGCCCTAAGCTCCTACGAGCAGTACTTC.

This sequence joins TRBV6-6 and TRBJ2-7; 12 bases are a match to TRBD2. The V gene end was trimmed by 6 bases and the J gene end by 4 bases; junction bases not matched to a gene: 10. CDR3 length: 16 amino acids. Germline CDR1 is MNHNY and CDR2 is SVGAGI (reference sequence). In DNA form, the CDR3 reads TGTGCCAGCAGGCCTGGGACTAGCGGGCGGCAGTACGAGCAGTACTTC. Protein product: CASRPGTSGRQYEQYF.

This clone was found once. J is TRBJ2-5 and V is TRBV5-1, with 11 positions matching TRBD2. With 4 bases clipped from V and 5 bases from J, the junction kept 4 bases outside the gene matches. Per the germline V gene, CDR1 is SGHRS and CDR2 is YFSETQ. The CDR3 has 14 amino acids. The CDR3 is CASSVSGGAETQYF. Here the CDR3 DNA reads TGCGCCAGCAGCGTTAGCGGGGGGGCGGAGACCCAGTACTTC.

The chain is built from TRBV7-9 and TRBJ2-5; TRBD2 matches 8 bases. The CDR3 covers 15 residues. Losses at the gene ends were 5 bases for V and 4 bases for J; bases not matched to a gene: 9. CDR1 and CDR2 from the germline V gene are SEHNR and FQNEAQ (reference sequence). CDR3 region: CASSPASGSLETQYF. As DNA, the CDR3 is TGTGCCAGCAGCCCGGCCAGCGGGAGCTTAGAGACCCAGTACTTC.

This clone came up a few times. An end of the junction differs from the germline gene, which may be a read error. The gene calls are TRBV7-7 and TRBJ2-7; the D gene is possibly TRBD1 (6 bases). This CDR3 region has 13 residues. Looked up from germline, CDR1 is SSHAT and CDR2 is FNYEAQ (reference sequence). The CDR3 sequence: CASSLDPRGEQYF. Here the CDR3 DNA reads TGTGCTAGCAGCTTAGACCCCAGGGGAGAGCAGTACTTC. Drawing the rest from reference TRBV7-7 and TRBJ2-7, the complete variable domain is GAGVSQSPRYKVTKRGQDVTLRCDPISSHATLYWYQQALGQGPEFLTYFNYEAQPDKSGLPSDRFSAERPEGSISTLTIQRTEQRDSAMYRCASSLDPRGEQYFGPGTRLTVT.

V usage is TRBV18 and J usage is TRBJ2-2; 8 nucleotides align to TRBD2. Trimming at V came to 11 bases and at J to 5 bases, leaving 13 bases not matched to a gene. This CDR3 comprises 15 residues. The germline V gene has CDR1 KGHSH and CDR2 LQKENI. CDR3 DNA sequence: TGTGCCTCCTGCCCCTTAGCGGGGATTACCGGGGAGCTGTTTTTT. Its protein is CASCPLAGITGELFF.

The rearrangement joins TRBV15 to TRBJ2-7; possibly TRBD1 for D (6 bases). Between the trimmed V and J ends, which lost 0 bases and 3 bases, there was a span of 15 bases. CDR3 size: 16 residues. The germline CDR1 and CDR2 sequences are LNHNV and YYDKDF (reference sequence). For the CDR3, the DNA is TGTGCCACCAGCAGAGATGTGGGACAAAGAATCTACGAGCAGTACTTC. Amino acids: CATSRDVGQRIYEQYF.

The CDR3 here is CASRLRSGGTDTQYF. CDR3 DNA sequence: TGTGCCAGCAGGTTAAGGTCGGGAGGCACAGATACGCAGTATTTT. V usage is TRBV7-8 and J usage is TRBJ2-3; maybe TRBD2 (6 bases). V lost 6 bases, J lost 1 base, and 14 bases lay in between. Germline CDR1 is SGHVS and CDR2 is FQNEAQ. The CDR3 consists of 15 residues.

The chain couples TRBV4-2 to TRBJ2-7; 13 nucleotides align to TRBD2. V was clipped by 1 base and J by 5 bases; unmatched bases: 8. The germline gives CDR1 LGHNA, CDR2 YNFKEQ. This CDR3 contains 17 residues. The CDR3, as DNA: TGTGCCAGCAGCCAAGGGACTAGCGGGAGTCTTGTCCACGAGCAGTACTTC. Its protein product is CASSQGTSGSLVHEQYF.

This clone has only a few counts. The V gene is TRBV4-3, the J gene TRBJ2-3; D may be TRBD1 (6 bases). Germline loops: CDR1 LGHNA, CDR2 YSLEER. This CDR3 has 14 residues. Trimming removed 1 base at V and 2 bases at J, with 7 bases between. The CDR3 here is CASSQGTDTDTQYF. The CDR3 DNA follows: TGCGCCAGCAGCCAAGGGACAGACACAGATACGCAGTATTTT.

The chain is built from TRBV19 and TRBJ1-2; possible D gene TRBD1, 6 bases. The CDR3 sequence is 14 residues long. Trimming took off 6 bases at V and 8 bases at J, with 19 bases between the two ends. The germline CDR1 and CDR2 sequences are LNHDA and SQIVND (reference sequence). CDR3 loop: CASSRDIGGGGYTF. CDR3 bases: TGTGCCAGTAGCCGGGACATCGGAGGTGGCGGCTACACCTTC.

The chain carries TRBV27 and TRBJ2-3; 12 nucleotides match TRBD2. The length of the CDR3 is 14 residues. The germline V gene encodes CDR1 MNHEY and CDR2 SMNVEV (reference sequence). With V trimmed by 2 bases and J by 6 bases, 0 bases remained unmatched. DNA for the CDR3: TGTGCCAGCAGTTTAGGACTAGCGGGGGATACGCAGTATTTT. It codes for CASSLGLAGDTQYF.